These 18 T cell receptor beta chains came from one sample sequenced in a study of blood T cell repertoires in COVID-19. Here immunoSEQ multiplex PCR was the method, and the copy in TCRdb shows in-frame clones only, minus some. The sample carries under 400,000 clones, around 89% recorded once. Sequencing was done on a sample of peripheral blood. The receptors originated from a man aged 18 to 29 with active or convalescent COVID-19.

This sequence joins TRBV5-6 and TRBJ2-7; possibly TRBD2 for D (7 bases). Trimming took off 4 bases at V and 5 bases at J, with 13 bases between the two ends. The CDR3 is 13 residues long. The germline gives CDR1 SGHDT, CDR2 YYEEEE. The CDR3 bases are TGTGCCAGCAGCGGGTGGGAGGGGGACGAGCAGTACTTC. Translated: CASSGWEGDEQYF.

As to this clone: The sample holds other DNA sequences that translate to the same CDR3. The rearrangement links TRBV4-3 to TRBJ2-7, with TRBD2 matching 11 bases. Germline values: CDR1 LGHNA, CDR2 YSLEER. The CDR3 sequence is 16 residues long. V lost 0 bases to trimming and J lost 1 base; unmatched junction nucleotides: 2. For the CDR3, the DNA is TGCGCCAGCAGCCAAGATCGGACTAGCGGGTCCTACGAGCAGTACTTC. This codes for CASSQDRTSGSYEQYF.

Only one count was recorded for this clone. J is TRBJ1-5 and V is TRBV6-5; D gene uncertain. The V and J ends lost 11 bases and 3 bases respectively, with 11 bases between them. Germline V gives CDR1 MNHEY, CDR2 SVGAGI. The CDR3 covers 12 residues. The CDR3 sequence is CAGRTHNQPQHF. In DNA, the CDR3 is TGTGCCGGACGGACTCACAATCAGCCCCAGCATTTT.

This chain links TRBV3-1 (or the pseudogene TRBV3-2) with TRBJ2-5; D is perhaps TRBD2 (6 bases). Germline V gene lookup returns CDR1 LGHDT and CDR2 YNNKEL (reference sequence). V was cut by 0 bases and J by 6 bases, with 17 bases left in between. CDR3 size: 16 residues. The CDR3, as DNA: TGTGCCAGCAGCCAAGATGCGCGGGGACGGCGGAAGACCCAGTACTTC. Translated: CASSQDARGRRKTQYF.

The gene calls are TRBV21-1 and TRBJ1-1. TRBV21-1 is reported as a pseudogene. The CDR3 is 14 amino acids. CDR3 loop: CASSKALKIAEAFF. The CDR3 DNA reads as TGTGCCAGCAGCAAAGCGTTGAAAATAGCTGAAGCTTTCTTT.

This sequence joins TRBV5-4 and TRBJ1-2; D ambiguous. The CDR3 consists of 15 residues. V lost 2 bases and J lost 8, with 19 bases in between. Germline CDR1 reads SGHNT; CDR2 reads YYREEE (reference sequence). The CDR3 region has the DNA TGTGCCAGCAGCTTATTTGATCTAAAAAGGAGCGGCTACACCTTC. Translating gives CASSLFDLKRSGYTF.

The J gene is TRBJ2-7, the V gene TRBV19; the match to TRBD1 covers 7 bases. This CDR3 region has 14 residues. Germline V gives CDR1 LNHDA, CDR2 SQIVND (reference sequence). V gave up 4 bases and J gave up 3 bases; unmatched junction bases: 6. The CDR3 coding sequence is TGTGCCAGTAGTACACAGGGGTCTGGCTACGAGCAGTACTTC. Residues: CASSTQGSGYEQYF.

This chain uses TRBV7-2 with TRBJ1-5; D remains unclear. The CDR3 is made up of 15 amino acids. Germline CDR1 reads SGHTA; CDR2 reads FQGNSA. Trimming cost V 5 bases and J 1 base, with 12 bases left between them. The CDR3 reads CASSLIRGSNQPQHF. The CDR3 DNA follows: TGTGCCAGCAGCCTGATCAGAGGGAGCAATCAGCCCCAGCATTTT.

This clone was recorded a few times. The genes are TRBV18 and TRBJ1-4; D possibly corresponds to TRBD1 (6 bases). V lost 6 bases and J 4 bases, leaving 12 bases between the germline ends. Germline-derived CDR1 and CDR2 are KGHSH and LQKENI. The CDR3 is 14 amino acids. The CDR3 region is CASSTGHRNEKLFF. In DNA form, the CDR3 reads TGTGCCAGCTCGACAGGACACCGTAATGAAAAACTGTTTTTT.

V is TRBV28 and J is TRBJ1-6; possible D gene TRBD1, 6 bases. The V end lost 7 bases, the J end lost 8 bases, and 18 bases lay between the germline ends. This CDR3 region has 15 residues. Germline lookup yields CDR1 MDHEN and CDR2 SYDVKM. CDR3 nucleotide sequence: TGTGCCAGCACCGCAACAGGGTATCTGGATTCACCCCTCCACTTT. It encodes CASTATGYLDSPLHF. Full variable domain (remainder filled in from reference TRBV28 and TRBJ1-6): DVKVTQSSRYLVKRTGEKVFLECVQDMDHENMFWYRQDPGLGLRLIYFSYDVKMKEKGDIPEGYSVSREKKERFSLILESASTNQTSMYLCASTATGYLDSPLHFGNGTRLTVT.

The genes are TRBV7-3 and TRBJ2-5; a weak D match, TRBD1 (5 bases). V dropped 5 bases and J dropped 5 bases, with 15 bases sitting between them. CDR1 SGHTA and CDR2 FQGTGA come from the germline V gene. CDR3 size: 14 residues. The CDR3 loop reads CASSPDGAIETQYF. CDR3 sequence (DNA): TGTGCCAGCAGCCCTGATGGGGCTATCGAGACCCAGTACTTC.

The V gene is TRBV27, the J gene TRBJ1-1; 8 nucleotides match TRBD1. The length of the CDR3 is 15 residues. Germline V gene lookup returns CDR1 MNHEY and CDR2 SMNVEV (reference sequence). Trimming at V came to 3 bases and at J to 4 bases, leaving 7 bases not matched to a gene. In nucleotides, the CDR3 is TGTGCCAGCAGTTTGGCGACAGGGGTGGGCACTGAAGCTTTCTTT. Translation gives CASSLATGVGTEAFF.

About this clone itself: The same CDR3 also results from other DNA sequences found in this sample. V and J are TRBV7-3 and TRBJ2-1; 12 nucleotides agree with TRBD2. The V segment lost 5 bases and the J segment 4 bases; nucleotides outside the gene matches: 3. The CDR3 has 15 amino acids. Germline CDR1 SGHTA, CDR2 FQGTGA. The CDR3 DNA follows: TGTGCCAGCAGCCCACTAGCGGGAGGTTACAATGAGCAGTTCTTC. This sequence encodes CASSPLAGGYNEQFF. Combining the CDR3 with reference TRBV7-3 and TRBJ2-1 gives the whole variable domain GAGVSQTPSNKVTEKGKYVELRCDPISGHTALYWYRQSLGQGPEFLIYFQGTGAADDSGLPNDRFFAVRPEGSVSTLKIQRTERGDSAVYLCASSPLAGGYNEQFFGPGTRLTVL.

This chain joins TRBV2 and TRBJ2-2; D may be TRBD1 (6 bases). V lost 11 bases and J lost 6, with 19 bases in between. This CDR3 has 14 residues. Germline CDR1 and CDR2: SNHLY and FYNNEI. The CDR3 here is CAAKQGFLAGELFF. The CDR3 DNA is TGTGCCGCCAAACAGGGTTTTCTAGCCGGGGAGCTGTTTTTT.

The V gene is TRBV6-6, the J gene TRBJ2-3, with 10 bases identical to TRBD2. Germline-derived CDR1 and CDR2 are MNHNY and SVGAGI (reference sequence). CDR3 length: 15 residues. J was trimmed by 3 bases and V by 5 bases; bases with no gene match: 5. The chain's CDR3 is CASSPSGRATDTQYF. The CDR3 DNA reads TGTGCCAGCAGTCCAAGCGGGAGGGCGACAGATACGCAGTATTTT.

The genes are TRBV6-4 and TRBJ1-1; D unresolved. Trimming took 2 bases from V and 4 from J, leaving 8 bases between them. The CDR3 is 13 amino acids. CDR1 and CDR2 (germline): MRHNA, SNTAGT. The CDR3 region has the DNA TGTGCCAGCAGTGACGGACGGGGCACTGAAGCTTTCTTT. Residues: CASSDGRGTEAFF.

The chain recombines TRBV9 with TRBJ1-6; 9 nucleotides agree with TRBD1. V lost 3 bases, J lost 9 bases, and 7 bases stayed unmatched. There are 15 residues in the CDR3. Germline V gives CDR1 SGDLS, CDR2 YYNGEE. The CDR3 nucleotides are TGTGCCAGCAGCGCCCCCGGGACAGGGAGTTCACCCCTCCACTTT. Translation: CASSAPGTGSSPLHF. The whole variable domain, remainder taken from reference TRBV9 and TRBJ1-6, is DSGVTQTPKHLITATGQRVTLRCSPRSGDLSVYWYQQSLDQGLQFLIQYYNGEERAKGNILERFSAQQFPDLHSELNLSSLELGDSALYFCASSAPGTGSSPLHFGNGTRLTVT.

This sequence joins TRBV7-2 and TRBJ1-5, with TRBD1 identical over 7 bases. J lost 6 bases, V lost 5 bases, and 10 bases had no gene match. Germline V lookup: CDR1 SGHTA, CDR2 FQGNSA. This CDR3 has 15 residues. The chain's CDR3 is CASSPNHRGGQPQHF. As DNA, the CDR3 is TGTGCCAGCAGCCCGAACCACAGGGGAGGTCAGCCCCAGCATTTT.